The 25 T cell receptor beta chains reported below all come from one sample, sequenced in a study of T cell changes during pregnancy in multiple sclerosis. Assay used: immunoSEQ multiplex PCR; TCRdb lists only in-frame clones, some missing. The sample carries around 88,000 clones, about 90% recorded once. Specimen: peripheral blood, collected after pregnancy. Every receptor here comes from a female donor in good health, enrolled as a control in a pregnancy study.

The rearrangement uses TRBV6-5 and TRBJ1-4, with 8 nucleotides matching TRBD1. CDR3 length: 13 amino acids. CDR1 is MNHEY, CDR2 SVGAGI, per germline. The V gene end was trimmed by 9 bases and the J gene end by 7 bases; junction bases not matched to a gene: 7. The CDR3 bases are TGTGCCAGTCAAACAGGGGGAAGTGAAAAACTGTTTTTT. Encoded protein: CASQTGGSEKLFF.

The chain recombines TRBV6-5 with TRBJ2-7; 12 nucleotides agree with TRBD2. The CDR3 consists of 14 residues. After removal of 6 bases from V and 6 bases from J, the junction contained 6 bases not matched to a gene. The germline V gene encodes CDR1 MNHEY and CDR2 SVGAGI. The chain's CDR3 is CASRRLAGVGEQYF. DNA for the CDR3: TGTGCCAGCAGAAGACTAGCGGGAGTCGGCGAGCAGTACTTC.

The V and J genes are TRBV6-1 and TRBJ2-1; TRBD2 aligns across 13 bases. After removal of 6 bases from V and 7 bases from J, the junction contained 3 bases not matched to a gene. The CDR3 runs to 14 residues. Germline V gives CDR1 MNHNS, CDR2 SASEGT. The CDR3 protein is CASRTSGGVNEQFF. The DNA of the CDR3 is TGTGCCAGCAGAACTAGCGGGGGGGTAAATGAGCAGTTCTTC.

The chain's CDR3 is CASSLNRQGHGGSPLHF. CDR3 in DNA: TGTGCCAGCAGTTTAAATCGACAGGGCCATGGAGGTTCACCCCTCCACTTT. The J gene is TRBJ1-6, the V gene TRBV27, with 7 bases matching TRBD1. CDR3 length: 17 residues. J lost 9 bases, V lost 2 bases, and 13 bases had no gene match. Germline CDR1 and CDR2: MNHEY and SMNVEV (reference sequence).

This chain joins TRBV7-6 and TRBJ2-7, with 13 bases matching TRBD2. V shed 4 bases, J shed 7 bases, and the junction held 13 bases outside the gene matches. The CDR3 length is 17 residues. CDR1 is SGHVS and CDR2 is FNYEAQ in the germline V gene. The CDR3 sequence is CASSSLGGTSGVLEQYF. CDR3 DNA: TGTGCCAGCAGCTCCCTGGGTGGGACTAGCGGGGTTCTTGAGCAGTACTTC.

Here the CDR3 DNA reads TGTGCCAGTAGTATCCCCGGGGATCGCGGCTACACCTTC. It specifies CASSIPGDRGYTF. The gene calls are TRBV19 and TRBJ1-2; no reliable D call. Germline V gene data show CDR1 as LNHDA and CDR2 as SQIVND (reference sequence). Trimming removed 3 bases from V and 8 bases from J, with 13 bases in between. The length of the CDR3 is 13 residues.

V and J are TRBV28 and TRBJ2-7; tentative D call: TRBD1 (6 bases). V lost 6 bases and J lost 5, with 17 bases in between. The CDR3 spans 14 residues. The germline CDR1 and CDR2 sequences are MDHEN and SYDVKM. The DNA for the CDR3 is TGTGCCAGCAGCAGCGCACAGGGAATTGACGAGCAGTACTTC. It is translated as CASSSAQGIDEQYF.

This clone was seen a single time. The rearrangement joins TRBV2 to TRBJ1-2, with D uncertain. This CDR3 is built from 12 residues. Germline V lookup: CDR1 SNHLY, CDR2 FYNNEI. The V and J ends lost 2 bases and 4 bases respectively, with 5 bases between them. DNA for the CDR3: TGTGCCAGCAGTGAAAACAGCTATGGCTACACCTTC. Its translation is CASSENSYGYTF.

J is TRBJ2-5 and V is TRBV25-1; the match to TRBD1 covers 8 bases. V lost 6 bases, J lost 1 base, and 4 bases stayed unmatched. Germline CDR1 MGHDK, CDR2 SYGVNS. The CDR3 contains 14 residues. The CDR3 reads CASRDRDSQETQYF. The DNA for the CDR3 is TGTGCCAGCAGGGACAGGGATAGCCAAGAGACCCAGTACTTC. The full variable domain, with the rest looked up from reference TRBV25-1 and TRBJ2-5, is EADIYQTPRYLVIGTGKKITLECSQTMGHDKMYWYQQDPGMELHLIHYSYGVNSTEKGDLSSESTVSRIRTEHFPLTLESARPSHTSQYLCASRDRDSQETQYFGPGTRLLVL.

The genes are TRBV5-4 and TRBJ1-6, with D hard to call. V lost 2 bases and J lost 10, with 13 bases in between. This CDR3 has 14 amino acids. The germline V gene has CDR1 SGHNT and CDR2 YYREEE (reference sequence). The CDR3 is CASSFVGEGSPLHF. The CDR3 DNA follows: TGTGCCAGCAGCTTTGTAGGAGAGGGATCACCCCTCCACTTT.

The V call is TRBV6-5, the J call TRBJ1-2; tentatively, D is TRBD1 (5 bases). The CDR3 is 14 amino acids. Looked up from germline, CDR1 is MNHEY and CDR2 is SVGAGI. V shed 2 bases and J shed 8 bases, with 15 bases lying between them. CDR3: CASSYDSRAKGYTF. The CDR3 DNA reads as TGTGCCAGCAGTTACGACAGCCGGGCGAAGGGCTACACCTTC.

This clone was seen just once. This chain connects TRBV7-9 to TRBJ2-2; 10 bases match TRBD1. Looked up from germline, CDR1 is SEHNR and CDR2 is FQNEAQ (reference sequence). J lost 1 base, V lost 5 bases, and 4 bases had no gene match. The CDR3 covers 16 residues. The CDR3 DNA is TGTGCCAGCAGCCCGTGGACAGGGGGGAACACCGGGGAGCTGTTTTTT. It codes for CASSPWTGGNTGELFF.

In this sample, this clone turned up a few times. This rearrangement joins TRBV30 to TRBJ1-6; D possibly corresponds to TRBD1 (5 bases). The CDR3 extends over 15 amino acids. Germline V gives CDR1 GTSNPN, CDR2 SVGIG (reference sequence). The germline V and J ends were trimmed by 0 bases and 8 bases, with 14 bases remaining between them. This chain's CDR3 is CAWSVAGRLDSPLHF. The CDR3 nucleotides are TGTGCCTGGAGTGTCGCGGGACGGCTGGATTCACCCCTCCACTTT. The full variable domain, rest sourced from reference TRBV30 and TRBJ1-6, is SQTIHQWPATLVQPVGSPLSLECTVEGTSNPNLYWYRQAAGRGLQLLFYSVGIGQISSEVPQNLSASRPQDRQFILSSKKLLLSDSGFYLCAWSVAGRLDSPLHFGNGTRLTVT.

The chain has TRBV9 and TRBJ2-3; 7 bases fit TRBD2. In germline, CDR1 is SGDLS, CDR2 YYNGEE. The CDR3 length is 16 residues. The J segment lost 1 base and the V segment lost 4 bases, leaving 9 bases of the junction unmatched. CDR3 protein: CASSPWGGVGTDTQYF. The CDR3 nucleotides are TGTGCCAGCAGCCCGTGGGGGGGAGTGGGCACAGATACGCAGTATTTT.

The chain joins TRBV5-6 to TRBJ1-1; the match to TRBD1 covers 11 bases. Trimming cost V 1 base and J 12 bases; bases outside gene matches: 8. The CDR3 is made up of 14 amino acids. Germline-derived CDR1 and CDR2 are SGHDT and YYEEEE. CDR3 amino acids: CASSLSGQGATTFF. The CDR3 DNA sequence: TGTGCCAGCAGCTTGAGTGGACAGGGGGCCACGACTTTCTTT.

J is TRBJ1-2 and V is TRBV18; D is unresolved. This CDR3 has 13 amino acids. Germline CDR1 KGHSH, CDR2 LQKENI. Trimming stripped 4 bases from V and 4 bases from J, with 10 bases between. This chain's CDR3 is CASSQDSPYGYTF. The CDR3 coding sequence is TGTGCCAGCTCACAAGACTCACCCTATGGCTACACCTTC. The full variable domain, its missing parts supplied by reference TRBV18 and TRBJ1-2, is NAGVMQNPRHLVRRRGQEARLRCSPMKGHSHVYWYRQLPEEGLKFMVYLQKENIIDESGMPKERFSAEFPKEGPSILRIQQVVRGDSAAYFCASSQDSPYGYTFGSGTRLTVV.

V is TRBV28 and J is TRBJ2-7; no firm D call. Trimming removed 4 bases at V and 3 bases at J, with 16 bases between. This CDR3 contains 15 residues. Looked up from germline, CDR1 is MDHEN and CDR2 is SYDVKM. The CDR3 loop reads CASSSPVAASYEQYF. CDR3 sequence (DNA): TGTGCCAGCAGTTCCCCGGTGGCGGCAAGCTACGAGCAGTACTTC.

This chain connects TRBV6-1 to TRBJ1-4; 9 nucleotides align to TRBD1. The germline V gene encodes CDR1 MNHNS and CDR2 SASEGT. The CDR3 sequence is 16 residues long. The junction had 9 bases not matched to a gene; V was cut back by 3 bases and J by 7 bases. The chain's CDR3 is CASSDPGQGSAEKLFF. The CDR3 DNA reads as TGTGCCAGCAGTGATCCGGGACAGGGTTCGGCTGAAAAACTGTTTTTT.

This sequence joins TRBV6-1 and TRBJ2-7; D gene uncertain. The germline V and J ends were trimmed by 0 bases and 2 bases, with 11 bases remaining between them. Germline V gives CDR1 MNHNS, CDR2 SASEGT. The CDR3 runs 15 residues. CDR3 loop: CASSEAWARAYEQYF. The CDR3 DNA is TGTGCCAGCAGTGAAGCGTGGGCCAGAGCCTACGAGCAGTACTTC.

This chain links TRBV5-1 with TRBJ2-4, with D tentatively TRBD1 (6 bases). V lost 0 bases, J lost 8 bases, and 12 bases lay in between. This CDR3 comprises 14 residues. Per the germline V gene, CDR1 is SGHRS and CDR2 is YFSETQ. DNA of the CDR3: TGCGCCAGCAGCTTGGAGGGGGAGTGGGACATTCAGTACTTC. Its translation: CASSLEGEWDIQYF.

The chain joins TRBV6-1 to TRBJ1-4; D gene uncertain. V was shortened by 0 bases and J by 7 bases, with 6 bases between the two germline ends. From germline, CDR1 is MNHNS and CDR2 SASEGT. The CDR3 runs to 13 residues. The CDR3 nucleotides are TGTGCCAGCAGTGAAGCTCCGGGTGAAAAACTGTTTTTT. This gives the protein CASSEAPGEKLFF.

The chain has TRBV13 and TRBJ2-1, with D unresolved. V lost 6 bases and J lost 9, with 12 bases in between. The length of the CDR3 is 12 residues. CDR1 and CDR2 from the germline V gene are PRHDT and FYEKMQ (reference sequence). The DNA of the CDR3 is TGTGCCAGCAGTTCCCCACTCGGTGAGCAGTTCTTC. Amino acid sequence: CASSSPLGEQFF.

In this sample, this clone turned up a few times. The rearrangement uses TRBV30 and TRBJ1-2; D not resolved. The germline V and J ends were trimmed by 2 bases and 2 bases, with 9 bases remaining between them. Germline V lookup: CDR1 GTSNPN, CDR2 SVGIG (reference sequence). The CDR3 consists of 13 residues. CDR3 nucleotides: TGTGCCTGGAGTAATGGAGGGAACTATGGCTACACCTTC. Its protein product is CAWSNGGNYGYTF. Full variable domain (remainder filled in from reference TRBV30 and TRBJ1-2): SQTIHQWPATLVQPVGSPLSLECTVEGTSNPNLYWYRQAAGRGLQLLFYSVGIGQISSEVPQNLSASRPQDRQFILSSKKLLLSDSGFYLCAWSNGGNYGYTFGSGTRLTVV.

This rearrangement joins TRBV5-1 to TRBJ1-2; a weak D match, TRBD1 (6 bases). Per the germline V gene, CDR1 is SGHRS and CDR2 is YFSETQ. The CDR3 has 15 residues. Trimming stripped 0 bases from V and 8 bases from J, with 17 bases between. CDR3 nucleotide sequence: TGCGCCAGCAGCTTGGCCAACGGGGGGCAGGGGGGCTACACCTTC. Residues: CASSLANGGQGGYTF.

The chain combines TRBV25-1 with TRBJ1-4; the D is unclear. The CDR3 runs to 14 residues. CDR1 MGHDK and CDR2 SYGVNS come from the germline V gene. Trimming cost V 1 base and J 6 bases, with 9 bases left between them. CDR3 amino acids: CASSESGAYEKLFF. CDR3 DNA sequence: TGTGCCAGCAGTGAATCTGGAGCATATGAAAAACTGTTTTTT. Drawing the rest from reference TRBV25-1 and TRBJ1-4, the complete variable domain is EADIYQTPRYLVIGTGKKITLECSQTMGHDKMYWYQQDPGMELHLIHYSYGVNSTEKGDLSSESTVSRIRTEHFPLTLESARPSHTSQYLCASSESGAYEKLFFGSGTQLSVL.